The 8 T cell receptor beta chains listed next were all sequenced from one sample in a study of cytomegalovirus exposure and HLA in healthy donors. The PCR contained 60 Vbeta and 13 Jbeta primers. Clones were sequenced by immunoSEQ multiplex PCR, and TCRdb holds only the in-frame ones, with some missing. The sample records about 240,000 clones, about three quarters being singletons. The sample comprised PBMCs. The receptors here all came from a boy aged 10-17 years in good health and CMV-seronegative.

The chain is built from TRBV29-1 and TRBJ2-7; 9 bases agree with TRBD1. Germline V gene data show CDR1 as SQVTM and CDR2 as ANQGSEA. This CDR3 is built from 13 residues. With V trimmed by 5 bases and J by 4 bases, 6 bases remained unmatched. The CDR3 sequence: CSVPGQGPYEQYF. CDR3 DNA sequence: TGCAGCGTTCCGGGACAGGGACCTTACGAGCAGTACTTC.

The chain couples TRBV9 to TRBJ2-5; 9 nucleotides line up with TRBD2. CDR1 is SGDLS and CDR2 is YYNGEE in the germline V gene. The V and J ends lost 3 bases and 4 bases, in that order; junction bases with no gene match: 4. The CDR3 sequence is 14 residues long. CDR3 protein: CASSEISGGETQYF. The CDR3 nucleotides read TGTGCCAGCAGCGAGATTAGCGGGGGAGAGACCCAGTACTTC.

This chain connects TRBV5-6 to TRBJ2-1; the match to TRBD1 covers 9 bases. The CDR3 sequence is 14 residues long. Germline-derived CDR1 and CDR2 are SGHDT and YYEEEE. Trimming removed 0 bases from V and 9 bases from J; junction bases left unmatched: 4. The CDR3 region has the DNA TGTGCCAGCAGCTTGGGGGACAGGGACTCTGAGCAGTTCTTC. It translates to CASSLGDRDSEQFF. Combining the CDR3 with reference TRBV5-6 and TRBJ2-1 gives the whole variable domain DAGVTQSPTHLIKTRGQQVTLRCSPKSGHDTVSWYQQALGQGPQFIFQYYEEEERQRGNFPDRFSGHQFPNYSSELNVNALLLGDSALYLCASSLGDRDSEQFFGPGTRLTVL.

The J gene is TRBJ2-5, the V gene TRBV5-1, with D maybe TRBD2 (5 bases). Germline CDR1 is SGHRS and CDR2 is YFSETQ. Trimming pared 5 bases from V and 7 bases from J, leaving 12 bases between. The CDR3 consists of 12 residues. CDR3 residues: CASRRTEGTQYF. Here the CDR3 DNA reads TGCGCCAGCAGGCGGACCGAGGGGACCCAGTACTTC. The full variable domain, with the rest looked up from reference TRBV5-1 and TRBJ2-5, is KAGVTQTPRYLIKTRGQQVTLSCSPISGHRSVSWYQQTPGQGLQFLFEYFSETQRNKGNFPGRFSGRQFSNSRSEMNVSTLELGDSALYLCASRRTEGTQYFGPGTRLLVL.

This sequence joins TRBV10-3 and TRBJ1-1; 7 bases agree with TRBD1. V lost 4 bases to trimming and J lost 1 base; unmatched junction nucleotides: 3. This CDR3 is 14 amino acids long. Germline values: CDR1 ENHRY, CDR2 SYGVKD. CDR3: CAISVTGANTEAFF. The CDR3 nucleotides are TGTGCCATCAGTGTCACAGGGGCGAACACTGAAGCTTTCTTT.

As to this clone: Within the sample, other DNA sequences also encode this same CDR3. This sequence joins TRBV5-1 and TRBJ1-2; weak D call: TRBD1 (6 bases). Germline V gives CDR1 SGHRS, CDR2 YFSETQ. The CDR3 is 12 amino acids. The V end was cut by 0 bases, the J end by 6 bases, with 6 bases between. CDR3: CASSLEGDGYTF. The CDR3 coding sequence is TGCGCCAGCAGCTTGGAGGGGGATGGCTACACCTTC.

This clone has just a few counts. This CDR3 reads CAGSGGASREQYF. In DNA, the CDR3 is TGTGCCGGTAGCGGGGGGGCCTCGAGGGAGCAGTACTTC. The gene calls are TRBV2 and TRBJ2-7, with 11 bases identical to TRBD2. This CDR3 region has 13 residues. Germline trimming cut 11 bases from V and 7 bases from J; bases unmatched to any gene: 10. Germline CDR1 is SNHLY and CDR2 is FYNNEI.

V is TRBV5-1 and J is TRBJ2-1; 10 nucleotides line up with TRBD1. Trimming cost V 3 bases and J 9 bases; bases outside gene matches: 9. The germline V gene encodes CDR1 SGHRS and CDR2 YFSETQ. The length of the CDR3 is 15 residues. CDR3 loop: CASSSDRGRRSEQFF. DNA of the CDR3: TGCGCCAGCAGCTCAGACAGGGGGCGAAGGAGTGAGCAGTTCTTC.